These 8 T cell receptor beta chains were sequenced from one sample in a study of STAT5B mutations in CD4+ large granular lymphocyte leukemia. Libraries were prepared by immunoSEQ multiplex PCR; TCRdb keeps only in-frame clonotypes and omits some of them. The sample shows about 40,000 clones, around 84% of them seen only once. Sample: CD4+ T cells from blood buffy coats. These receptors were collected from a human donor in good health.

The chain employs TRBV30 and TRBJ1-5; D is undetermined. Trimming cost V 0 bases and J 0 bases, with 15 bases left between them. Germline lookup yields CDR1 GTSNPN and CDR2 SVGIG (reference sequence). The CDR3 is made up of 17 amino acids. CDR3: CAWSVGLLGPSNQPQHF. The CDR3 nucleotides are TGTGCCTGGAGTGTAGGTCTCTTGGGCCCTAGCAATCAGCCCCAGCATTTT.

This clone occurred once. CDR3 sequence (DNA): TGTGCCAGCAGTAAACATCAAAATTCACCCCTCCACTTT. It translates to CASSKHQNSPLHF. J is TRBJ1-6 and V is TRBV6-5; D is unclear. This CDR3 is built from 13 residues. Germline V gene lookup returns CDR1 MNHEY and CDR2 SVGAGI. V was clipped by 5 bases and J by 7 bases, with 9 bases between them.

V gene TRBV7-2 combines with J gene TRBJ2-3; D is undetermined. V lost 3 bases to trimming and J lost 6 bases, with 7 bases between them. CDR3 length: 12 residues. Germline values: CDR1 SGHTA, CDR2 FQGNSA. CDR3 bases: TGTGCCAGCAGCTTCAATCAGGATACGCAGTATTTT. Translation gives CASSFNQDTQYF.

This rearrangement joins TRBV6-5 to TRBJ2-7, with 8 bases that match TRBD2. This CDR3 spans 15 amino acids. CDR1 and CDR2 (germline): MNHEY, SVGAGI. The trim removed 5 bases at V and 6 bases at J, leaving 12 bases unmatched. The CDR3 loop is CASSRGRGGPGEQYF. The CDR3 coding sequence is TGTGCCAGCAGTCGTGGTCGGGGGGGCCCCGGCGAGCAGTACTTC.

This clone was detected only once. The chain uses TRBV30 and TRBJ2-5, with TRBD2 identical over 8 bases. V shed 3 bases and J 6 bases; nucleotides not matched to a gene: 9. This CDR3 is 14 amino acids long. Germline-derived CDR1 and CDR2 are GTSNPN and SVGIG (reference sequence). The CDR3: CAWSTGLGAKTQYF. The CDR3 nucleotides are TGTGCCTGGAGCACGGGACTAGGGGCGAAGACCCAGTACTTC.

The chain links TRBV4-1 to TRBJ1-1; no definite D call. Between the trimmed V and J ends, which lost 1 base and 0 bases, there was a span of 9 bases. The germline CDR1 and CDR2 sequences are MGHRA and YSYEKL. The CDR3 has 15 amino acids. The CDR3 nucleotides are TGCGCCAGCAGCCAAGTGGCAGTTCTGAACACTGAAGCTTTCTTT. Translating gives CASSQVAVLNTEAFF.

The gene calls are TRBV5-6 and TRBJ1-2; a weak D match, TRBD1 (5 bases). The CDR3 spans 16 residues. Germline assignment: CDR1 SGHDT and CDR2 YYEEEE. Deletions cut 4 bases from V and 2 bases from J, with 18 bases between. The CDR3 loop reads CASSLEGSANNYGYTF. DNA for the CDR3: TGTGCCAGCAGCCTGGAGGGGAGCGCCAACAACTATGGCTACACCTTC.

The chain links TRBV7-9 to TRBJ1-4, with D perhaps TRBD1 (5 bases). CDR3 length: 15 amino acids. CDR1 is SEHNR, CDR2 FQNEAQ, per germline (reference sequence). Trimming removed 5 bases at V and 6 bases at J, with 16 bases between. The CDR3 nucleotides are TGTGCCAGCAGCCTCCAGGGTCATCGGCATGAAAAACTGTTTTTT. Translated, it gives CASSLQGHRHEKLFF.